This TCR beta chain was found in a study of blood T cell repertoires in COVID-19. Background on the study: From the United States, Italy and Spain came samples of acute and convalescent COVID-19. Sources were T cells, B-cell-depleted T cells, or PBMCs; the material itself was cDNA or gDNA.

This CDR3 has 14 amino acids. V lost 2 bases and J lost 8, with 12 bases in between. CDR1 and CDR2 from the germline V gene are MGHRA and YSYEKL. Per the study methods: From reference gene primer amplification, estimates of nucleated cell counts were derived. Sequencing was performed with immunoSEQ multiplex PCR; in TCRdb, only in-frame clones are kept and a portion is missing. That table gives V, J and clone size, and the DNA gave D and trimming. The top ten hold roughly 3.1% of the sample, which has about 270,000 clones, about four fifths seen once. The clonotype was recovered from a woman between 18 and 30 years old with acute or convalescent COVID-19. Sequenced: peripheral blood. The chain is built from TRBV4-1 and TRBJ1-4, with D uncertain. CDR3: CASSQFEGLEKLFF. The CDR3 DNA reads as TGCGCCAGCAGCCAATTCGAGGGTTTAGAAAAACTGTTTTTT.